One sample yielded the 26 T cell receptor beta chains listed below, sequenced in a study of blood T cell repertoires in COVID-19. Some clones are missing from TCRdb's copy, which holds only in-frame ones; the method was immunoSEQ multiplex PCR. The sample contains 85,000 to 130,000 clones, 85% to 90% of which appear only once. The sample taken for sequencing was peripheral blood. Receptors originate from a human donor in a cohort sampled during active COVID-19.

The chain carries TRBV27 and TRBJ2-7; D is unclear. The germline V and J ends were trimmed by 4 bases and 3 bases, with 16 bases remaining between them. The CDR3 spans 15 residues. Germline CDR1 MNHEY, CDR2 SMNVEV (reference sequence). The CDR3 region is CASSSSSLSNYEQYF. Here the CDR3 DNA reads TGTGCCAGCAGTTCCTCTAGTCTCTCCAACTACGAGCAGTACTTC.

V is TRBV5-8 and J is TRBJ1-5; TRBD1 is a possible D gene (6 bases). V lost 5 bases, J lost 1 base, and 13 bases lay in between. This CDR3 is built from 15 residues. The germline CDR1 and CDR2 sequences are SGHTS and YDEGEE. The CDR3 DNA reads as TGTGCCAGCAGAACTCCGACAGGAAGCAATCAGCCCCAGCATTTT. This gives the protein CASRTPTGSNQPQHF.

CDR3 bases: TGTGCCAGCAGTCGGGGGGGACGAGATACGCAGTATTTT. Residues: CASSRGGRDTQYF. The V call is TRBV5-5, the J call TRBJ2-3; 8 nucleotides agree with TRBD2. V lost 5 bases to trimming and J lost 5 bases; unmatched junction nucleotides: 4. Per the germline V gene, CDR1 is SGHKS and CDR2 is YYEKEE (reference sequence). The CDR3 contains 13 residues.

J is TRBJ2-7 and V is TRBV7-2; 8 bases are a match to TRBD1. V lost 0 bases, J lost 2 bases, and 3 bases stayed unmatched. From germline, CDR1 is SGHTA and CDR2 FQGNSA. The CDR3 consists of 15 residues. The CDR3 nucleotides read TGTGCCAGCAGCTTAGCCCCGACAGGGGCCTACGAGCAGTACTTC. Protein: CASSLAPTGAYEQYF.

The rearrangement links TRBV7-2 to TRBJ1-3, with D unresolved. V gave up 1 base and J gave up 0 bases, with 10 bases separating them. The CDR3 runs 16 residues. The V gene's germline CDR1 is SGHTA and CDR2 FQGNSA. CDR3 amino acids: CASSLGQAVSGNTIYF. CDR3 sequence (DNA): TGTGCCAGCAGCTTAGGTCAGGCTGTCTCTGGAAACACCATATATTTT.

This chain uses TRBV5-1 with TRBJ2-2; TRBD1 aligns across 7 bases. The CDR3 is 16 residues long. With V trimmed by 1 base and J by 1 base, 4 bases remained unmatched. Germline CDR1 reads SGHRS; CDR2 reads YFSETQ. The CDR3 here is CASSLLGTENTGELFF. The DNA for the CDR3 is TGCGCCAGCAGCTTGTTAGGGACAGAGAACACCGGGGAGCTGTTTTTT.

In regard to this clone: This sample also contains other DNA sequences that code for the same CDR3. The rearrangement links TRBV5-1 to TRBJ2-2; possibly TRBD2 for D (5 bases). Trimming removed 0 bases from V and 5 bases from J, with 14 bases in between. The CDR3 is 16 amino acids. Per the germline V gene, CDR1 is SGHRS and CDR2 is YFSETQ. Written as DNA, the CDR3 is TGCGCCAGCAGCTTGGGGCTAGCCCGTCTTACCGGGGAGCTGTTTTTT. It specifies CASSLGLARLTGELFF. Supplemented by reference TRBV5-1 and TRBJ2-2, the full variable domain reads KAGVTQTPRYLIKTRGQQVTLSCSPISGHRSVSWYQQTPGQGLQFLFEYFSETQRNKGNFPGRFSGRQFSNSRSEMNVSTLELGDSALYLCASSLGLARLTGELFFGEGSRLTVL.

V is TRBV12-5 and J is TRBJ2-1; 7 nucleotides match TRBD1. Germline V CDR1 and CDR2: LGHNT, FRNRAP. This CDR3 comprises 15 residues. V shed 5 bases, J shed 9 bases, and the junction held 13 bases outside the gene matches. CDR3 sequence reads: CASGLGDSWGTEQFF. The DNA for the CDR3 is TGTGCTAGTGGTCTGGGGGACAGTTGGGGGACTGAGCAGTTCTTC.

This chain uses TRBV4-1 with TRBJ2-3; a possible D gene is TRBD2 (8 bases). V was trimmed by 2 bases and J by 4 bases, leaving 19 bases between them. Germline V lookup: CDR1 MGHRA, CDR2 YSYEKL. The CDR3 totals 17 residues. The CDR3: CASSQRGPAGVSDTQYF. In nucleotides, the CDR3 is TGCGCCAGCAGCCAAAGGGGGCCAGCGGGGGTGTCAGATACGCAGTATTTT.

This chain uses TRBV11-2 with TRBJ1-1; TRBD1 aligns across 8 bases. The germline V gene encodes CDR1 SGHAT and CDR2 FQNNGV. This CDR3 is built from 13 residues. The V segment lost 6 bases and the J segment 5 bases; nucleotides outside the gene matches: 5. This CDR3 reads CASRGTGPTEAFF. The CDR3 DNA reads as TGTGCCAGCAGGGGGACAGGTCCTACTGAAGCTTTCTTT.

This clone was counted once. The rearrangement uses TRBV10-3 and TRBJ1-6; D is unclear. Trimming took off 3 bases at V and 3 bases at J, with 9 bases between the two ends. The CDR3 runs to 15 residues. Per the germline V gene, CDR1 is ENHRY and CDR2 is SYGVKD. The CDR3 DNA reads as TGTGCCATCAGTGACGAATACAGCTATAATTCACCCCTCCACTTT. This encodes CAISDEYSYNSPLHF.

The CDR3 region has the DNA TGCGCCAGCAGTGAGTCACCCGGCGGGGAGCTGTTTTTT. Translation gives CASSESPGGELFF. The chain uses TRBV10-2 and TRBJ2-2, with D unclear. Trimming removed 0 bases at V and 7 bases at J, with 6 bases between. This CDR3 contains 13 residues. Germline CDR1 WSHSY, CDR2 SAAADI.

This chain joins TRBV29-1 and TRBJ2-1, with D unresolved. Germline V gene data show CDR1 as SQVTM and CDR2 as ANQGSEA. V lost 4 bases, J lost 0 bases, and 7 bases lay in between. The CDR3 is made up of 13 amino acids. As DNA, the CDR3 is TGCAGCGTTGTTCCTGTCTCCTACAATGAGCAGTTCTTC. Its translation is CSVVPVSYNEQFF.

The chain employs TRBV3-1 (or the pseudogene TRBV3-2) and TRBJ2-5; D uncertain. The CDR3 is 12 residues long. V was shortened by 1 base and J by 5 bases, with 5 bases between the two germline ends. Germline CDR1 is LGHDT and CDR2 is YNNKEL (reference sequence). The CDR3 sequence: CASSQVSETQYF. Here the CDR3 DNA reads TGTGCCAGCAGCCAAGTCTCGGAGACCCAGTACTTC.

This chain links TRBV6-5 with TRBJ1-1; the D is unclear. V was cut by 0 bases and J by 0 bases, with 8 bases left in between. This CDR3 comprises 15 residues. Germline CDR1 reads MNHEY; CDR2 reads SVGAGI. This CDR3 reads CASSYSTRMNTEAFF. CDR3 in DNA: TGTGCCAGCAGTTACTCGACAAGAATGAACACTGAAGCTTTCTTT.

The chain couples TRBV2 to TRBJ1-2; the D is unclear. Germline V gene lookup returns CDR1 SNHLY and CDR2 FYNNEI. This CDR3 has 12 amino acids. Trimming took 7 bases from V and 8 from J, leaving 14 bases between them. The CDR3 loop reads CASIEGFGGYTF. CDR3 nucleotide sequence: TGTGCCAGCATCGAGGGCTTCGGAGGCTACACCTTC.

This clone was seen only once. The chain combines TRBV5-1 with TRBJ2-7; the match to TRBD1 covers 8 bases. This CDR3 comprises 15 residues. The V gene's germline CDR1 is SGHRS and CDR2 YFSETQ. The J segment lost 5 bases and the V segment lost 3 bases, leaving 10 bases of the junction unmatched. CDR3 in DNA: TGCGCCAGCAGCTCCGCAGGGGGCATGTACGACGAGCAGTACTTC. It translates to CASSSAGGMYDEQYF. The full variable domain, completed using reference TRBV5-1 and TRBJ2-7, is KAGVTQTPRYLIKTRGQQVTLSCSPISGHRSVSWYQQTPGQGLQFLFEYFSETQRNKGNFPGRFSGRQFSNSRSEMNVSTLELGDSALYLCASSSAGGMYDEQYFGPGTRLTVT.

This clone was found once. This chain links TRBV4-1 with TRBJ2-2; a possible D gene is TRBD2 (6 bases). CDR3 length: 15 amino acids. Germline V gene lookup returns CDR1 MGHRA and CDR2 YSYEKL. V lost 3 bases and J 4 bases, leaving 12 bases between the germline ends. DNA of the CDR3: TGCGCCAGCAGCCATCCCGGGACTCCCACCGGGGAGCTGTTTTTT. This translates into CASSHPGTPTGELFF.

The genes are TRBV5-1 and TRBJ2-2, with 8 bases identical to TRBD1. The J segment lost 3 bases and the V segment lost 4 bases, leaving 5 bases of the junction unmatched. The germline gives CDR1 SGHRS, CDR2 YFSETQ. The CDR3 sequence is 15 residues long. The CDR3 DNA sequence: TGCGCCAGCAGCATAGGACAGGGAGACACCGGGGAGCTGTTTTTT. It yields the protein CASSIGQGDTGELFF.

The CDR3 loop is CASSPTSGGIYNEQFF. CDR3 coding DNA: TGTGCCAGCAGTCCCACTAGCGGGGGGATATACAATGAGCAGTTCTTC. The chain links TRBV28 to TRBJ2-1; 12 bases match TRBD2. The ends lost 5 bases at V and 4 bases at J; junction bases unmatched: 6. The CDR3 contains 16 residues. CDR1 is MDHEN, CDR2 SYDVKM, per germline.

This clone was recorded only once. This chain connects TRBV24-1 to TRBJ2-2; D gene ambiguous. Germline V gives CDR1 KGHDR, CDR2 SFDVKD. V was pared by 5 bases and J by 5 bases, with 8 bases between. There are 13 residues in the CDR3. The CDR3: CATSAFGTGELFF. For the CDR3, the DNA is TGTGCCACCAGTGCCTTCGGTACCGGGGAGCTGTTTTTT.

This chain links TRBV5-1 with TRBJ1-2, with D tentatively TRBD1 (6 bases). Germline V CDR1 and CDR2: SGHRS, YFSETQ. Trimming took 4 bases from V and 8 from J, leaving 18 bases between them. The CDR3 consists of 14 residues. CDR3 in DNA: TGCGCCAGCAGCCGGGAGGGGGTTGGTCGAGGCTACACCTTC. Encoded protein: CASSREGVGRGYTF.

CDR3 DNA: TGTGCCAGCAGCGCCTCCGGGACAGGTGTATACGAGCAGTACTTC. This codes for CASSASGTGVYEQYF. This chain links TRBV9 with TRBJ2-7; 8 nucleotides align to TRBD1. Germline V gene lookup returns CDR1 SGDLS and CDR2 YYNGEE. CDR3 size: 15 residues. V shed 3 bases and J 4 bases; nucleotides not matched to a gene: 9.

The V call is TRBV4-3, the J call TRBJ1-4; D call uncertain. The CDR3 sequence is 13 residues long. Between the trimmed V and J ends, which lost 1 base and 8 bases, there was a span of 8 bases. CDR1 and CDR2 (germline): LGHNA, YSLEER. The CDR3 spells CASSQAGGEKLFF. CDR3 DNA: TGCGCCAGCAGCCAAGCTGGCGGGGAAAAACTGTTTTTT.

The chain combines TRBV10-3 with TRBJ2-3, with 9 bases aligning to TRBD2. The CDR3 is 21 amino acids. V gave up 5 bases and J gave up 3 bases; unmatched junction bases: 24. The germline CDR1 and CDR2 sequences are ENHRY and SYGVKD. CDR3 in DNA: TGTGCCATCAGTACCTTTTTAGCGGGAGATCCCCGCACCACTAAAACAGATACGCAGTATTTT. Its translation is CAISTFLAGDPRTTKTDTQYF.

This clone was counted only a few times. This rearrangement joins TRBV5-8 to TRBJ1-2; D gene unclear. This CDR3 region has 13 residues. Germline values: CDR1 SGHTS, CDR2 YDEGEE. V was cut by 6 bases and J by 4 bases, with 13 bases left in between. The CDR3, as DNA: TGTGCCAGCAACTACCGGGAGCTCTATGGCTACACCTTC. Translated, it gives CASNYRELYGYTF. Full variable domain (remainder filled in from reference TRBV5-8 and TRBJ1-2): EAGVTQSPTHLIKTRGQQATLRCSPISGHTSVYWYQQALGLGLQFLLWYDEGEERNRGNFPPRFSGRQFPNYSSELNVNALELEDSALYLCASNYRELYGYTFGSGTRLTVV.